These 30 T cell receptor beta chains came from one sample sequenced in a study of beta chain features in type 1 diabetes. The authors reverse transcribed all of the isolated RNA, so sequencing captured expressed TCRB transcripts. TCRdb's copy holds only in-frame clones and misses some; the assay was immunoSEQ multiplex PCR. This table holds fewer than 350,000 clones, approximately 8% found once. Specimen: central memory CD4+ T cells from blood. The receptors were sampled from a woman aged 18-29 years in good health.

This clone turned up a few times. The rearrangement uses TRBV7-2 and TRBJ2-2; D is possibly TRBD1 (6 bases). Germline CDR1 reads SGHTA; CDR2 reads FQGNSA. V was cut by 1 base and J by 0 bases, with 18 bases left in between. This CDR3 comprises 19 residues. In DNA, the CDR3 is TGTGCCAGCAGCTTAGTGCCCGCGGCACAGGGCTCGAACACCGGGGAGCTGTTTTTT. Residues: CASSLVPAAQGSNTGELFF.

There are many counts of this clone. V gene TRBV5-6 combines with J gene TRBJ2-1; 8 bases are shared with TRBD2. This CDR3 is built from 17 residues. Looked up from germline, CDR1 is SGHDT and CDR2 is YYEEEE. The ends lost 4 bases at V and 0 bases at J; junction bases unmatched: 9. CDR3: CASSRGLAGLSYNEQFF. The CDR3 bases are TGTGCCAGCAGCCGGGGGCTAGCGGGCCTCTCCTACAATGAGCAGTTCTTC.

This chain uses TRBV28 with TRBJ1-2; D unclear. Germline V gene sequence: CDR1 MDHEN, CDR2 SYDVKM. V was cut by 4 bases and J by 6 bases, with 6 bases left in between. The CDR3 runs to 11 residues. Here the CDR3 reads CASSSPNGYTF. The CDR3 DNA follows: TGTGCCAGCAGTTCTCCTAATGGCTACACCTTC.

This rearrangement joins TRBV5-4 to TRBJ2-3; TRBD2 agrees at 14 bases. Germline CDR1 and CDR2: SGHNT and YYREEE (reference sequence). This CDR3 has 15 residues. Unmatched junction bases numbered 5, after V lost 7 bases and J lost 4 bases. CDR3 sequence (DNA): TGTGCCAGCGGGACTAGCGGGAGCCGTGCAGATACGCAGTATTTT. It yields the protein CASGTSGSRADTQYF.

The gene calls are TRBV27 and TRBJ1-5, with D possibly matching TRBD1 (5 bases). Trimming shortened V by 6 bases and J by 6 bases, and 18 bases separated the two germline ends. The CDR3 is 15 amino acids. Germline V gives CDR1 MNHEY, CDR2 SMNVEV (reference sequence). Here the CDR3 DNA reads TGTGCCAGCAGAGCCATGCGGGGACGGCTTCAGCCCCAGCATTTT. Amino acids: CASRAMRGRLQPQHF.

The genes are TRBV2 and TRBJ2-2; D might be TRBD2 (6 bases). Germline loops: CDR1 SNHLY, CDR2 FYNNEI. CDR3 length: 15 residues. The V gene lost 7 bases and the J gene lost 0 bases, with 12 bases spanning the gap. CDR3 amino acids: CASTPTGANTGELFF. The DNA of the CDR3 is TGTGCCAGCACTCCAACGGGGGCGAACACCGGGGAGCTGTTTTTT.

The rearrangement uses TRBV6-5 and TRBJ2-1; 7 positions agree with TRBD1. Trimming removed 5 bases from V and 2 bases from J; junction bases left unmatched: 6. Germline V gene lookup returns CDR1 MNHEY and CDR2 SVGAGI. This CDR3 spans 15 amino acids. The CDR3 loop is CASSQDRSAYNEQFF. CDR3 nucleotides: TGTGCCAGCAGTCAGGACAGGTCCGCCTACAATGAGCAGTTCTTC.

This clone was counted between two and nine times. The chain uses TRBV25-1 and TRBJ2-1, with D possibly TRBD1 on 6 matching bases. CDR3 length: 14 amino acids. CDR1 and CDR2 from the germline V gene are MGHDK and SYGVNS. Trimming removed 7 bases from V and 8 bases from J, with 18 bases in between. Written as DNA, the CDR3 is TGTGCCAGCACCCGAGGGACAAATTCCTATGAGCAGTTCTTC. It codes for CASTRGTNSYEQFF.

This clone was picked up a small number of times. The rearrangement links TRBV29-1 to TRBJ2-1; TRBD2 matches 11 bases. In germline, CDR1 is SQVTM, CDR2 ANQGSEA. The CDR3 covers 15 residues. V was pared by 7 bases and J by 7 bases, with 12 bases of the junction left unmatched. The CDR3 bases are TGCAGCGCTACACATAGCGGGAGGGCAGAAAATGAGCAGTTCTTC. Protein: CSATHSGRAENEQFF.

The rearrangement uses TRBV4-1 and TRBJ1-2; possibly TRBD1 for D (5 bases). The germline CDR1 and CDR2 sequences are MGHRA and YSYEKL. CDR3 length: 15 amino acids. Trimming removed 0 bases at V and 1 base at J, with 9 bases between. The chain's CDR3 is CASSQDFQGNYGYTF. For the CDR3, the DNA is TGCGCCAGCAGCCAAGATTTCCAGGGTAACTATGGCTACACCTTC.

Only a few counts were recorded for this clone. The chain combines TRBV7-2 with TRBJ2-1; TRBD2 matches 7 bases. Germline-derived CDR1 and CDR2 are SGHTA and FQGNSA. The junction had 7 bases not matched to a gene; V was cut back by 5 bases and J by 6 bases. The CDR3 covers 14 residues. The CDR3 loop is CASSPSGKSNEQFF. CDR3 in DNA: TGTGCCAGCAGCCCGAGCGGGAAGAGCAATGAGCAGTTCTTC.

The CDR3 nucleotides read TGTGCCAGCAGTTCCCCCCCAGCTCAATTTGGCTACACCTTC. This codes for CASSSPPAQFGYTF. V and J are TRBV28 and TRBJ1-2; D not resolved. The germline V gene has CDR1 MDHEN and CDR2 SYDVKM. The CDR3 has 14 amino acids. Trimming removed 4 bases at V and 7 bases at J, with 16 bases between.

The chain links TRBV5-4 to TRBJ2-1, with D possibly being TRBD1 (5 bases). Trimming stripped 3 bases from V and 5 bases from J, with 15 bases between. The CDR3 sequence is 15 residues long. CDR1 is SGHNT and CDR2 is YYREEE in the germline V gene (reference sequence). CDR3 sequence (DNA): TGTGCCAGCAGCTCCGGAAGCCAGGGCCACAATGAGCAGTTCTTC. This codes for CASSSGSQGHNEQFF.

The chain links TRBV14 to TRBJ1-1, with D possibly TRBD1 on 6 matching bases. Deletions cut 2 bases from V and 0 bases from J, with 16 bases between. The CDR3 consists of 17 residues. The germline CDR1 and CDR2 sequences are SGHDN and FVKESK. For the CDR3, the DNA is TGTGCCAGCAGCCAAAGGGGGAGGGCTACTATGAACACTGAAGCTTTCTTT. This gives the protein CASSQRGRATMNTEAFF.

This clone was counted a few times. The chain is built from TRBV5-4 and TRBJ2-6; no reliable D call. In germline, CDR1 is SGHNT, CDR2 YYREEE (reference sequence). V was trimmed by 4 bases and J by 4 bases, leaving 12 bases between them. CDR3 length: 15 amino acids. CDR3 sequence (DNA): TGTGCCAGCAGCGCTGGATCTTCGGGGGCCAACGTCCTGACTTTC. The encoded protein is CASSAGSSGANVLTF.

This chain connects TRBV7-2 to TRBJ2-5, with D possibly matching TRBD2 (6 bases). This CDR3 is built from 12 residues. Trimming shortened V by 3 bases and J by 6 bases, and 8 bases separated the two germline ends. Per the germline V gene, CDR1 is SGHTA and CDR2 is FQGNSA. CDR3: CASSLEGQTQYF. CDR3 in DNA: TGTGCCAGCAGCTTGGAGGGGCAGACCCAGTACTTC.

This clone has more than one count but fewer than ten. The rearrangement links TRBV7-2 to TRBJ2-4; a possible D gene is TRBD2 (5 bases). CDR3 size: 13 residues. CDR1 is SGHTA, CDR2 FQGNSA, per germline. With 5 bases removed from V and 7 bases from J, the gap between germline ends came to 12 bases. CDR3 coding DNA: TGTGCCAGCAGCCCTAAATGGGAGAACATTCAGTACTTC. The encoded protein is CASSPKWENIQYF.

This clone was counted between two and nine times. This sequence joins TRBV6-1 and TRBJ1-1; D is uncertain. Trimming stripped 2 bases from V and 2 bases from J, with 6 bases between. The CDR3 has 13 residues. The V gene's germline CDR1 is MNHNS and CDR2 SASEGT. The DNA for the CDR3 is TGTGCCAGCAGTGAACTATATAACACTGAAGCTTTCTTT. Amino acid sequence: CASSELYNTEAFF.

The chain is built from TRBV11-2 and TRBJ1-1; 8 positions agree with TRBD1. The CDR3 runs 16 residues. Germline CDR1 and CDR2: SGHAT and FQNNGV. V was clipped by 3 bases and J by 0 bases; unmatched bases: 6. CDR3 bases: TGTGCCAGCAGCTTGGGTGACAGGGGCATGAACACTGAAGCTTTCTTT. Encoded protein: CASSLGDRGMNTEAFF.

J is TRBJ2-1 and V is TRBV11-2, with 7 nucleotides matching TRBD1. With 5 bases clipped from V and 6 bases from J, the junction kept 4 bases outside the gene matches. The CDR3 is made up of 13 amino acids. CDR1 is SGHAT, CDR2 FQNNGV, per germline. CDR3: CASSVTGLNEQFF. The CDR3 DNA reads TGTGCCAGCAGCGTGACAGGGCTCAATGAGCAGTTCTTC.

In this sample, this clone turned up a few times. The CDR3, as DNA: TGCGCCAGCAGCCTAGGGACTAGCGGAGAGACCCAGTACTTC. This encodes CASSLGTSGETQYF. The chain has TRBV5-1 and TRBJ2-5; 11 bases line up with TRBD2. V dropped 4 bases and J dropped 4; count of bases not matched to a gene: 3. The CDR3 consists of 14 residues. CDR1 is SGHRS, CDR2 YFSETQ, per germline.

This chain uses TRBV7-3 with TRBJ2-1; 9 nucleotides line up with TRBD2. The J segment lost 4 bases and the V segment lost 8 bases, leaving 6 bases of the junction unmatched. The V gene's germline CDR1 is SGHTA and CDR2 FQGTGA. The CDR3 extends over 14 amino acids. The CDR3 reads CASCRTSEYNEQFF. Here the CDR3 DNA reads TGTGCCAGCTGCCGGACTAGCGAGTACAATGAGCAGTTCTTC. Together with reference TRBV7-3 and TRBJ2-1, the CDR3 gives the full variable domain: GAGVSQTPSNKVTEKGKYVELRCDPISGHTALYWYRQSLGQGPEFLIYFQGTGAADDSGLPNDRFFAVRPEGSVSTLKIQRTERGDSAVYLCASCRTSEYNEQFFGPGTRLTVL.

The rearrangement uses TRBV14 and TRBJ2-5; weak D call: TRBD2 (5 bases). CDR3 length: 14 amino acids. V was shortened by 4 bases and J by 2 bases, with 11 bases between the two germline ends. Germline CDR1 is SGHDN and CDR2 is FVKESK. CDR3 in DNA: TGTGCCAGCAGCCCACTAGATAGACAAGAGACCCAGTACTTC. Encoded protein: CASSPLDRQETQYF.

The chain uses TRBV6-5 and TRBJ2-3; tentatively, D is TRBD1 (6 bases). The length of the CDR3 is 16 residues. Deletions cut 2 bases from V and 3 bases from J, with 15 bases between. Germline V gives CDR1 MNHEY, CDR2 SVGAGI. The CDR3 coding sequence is TGTGCCAGCAGTTACCACGGACAGCCGGCGACAGATACGCAGTATTTT. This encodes CASSYHGQPATDTQYF.

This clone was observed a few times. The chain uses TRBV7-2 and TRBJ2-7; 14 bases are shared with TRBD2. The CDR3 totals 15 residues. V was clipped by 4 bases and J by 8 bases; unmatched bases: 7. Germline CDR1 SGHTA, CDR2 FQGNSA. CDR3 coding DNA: TGTGCCAGCAGCTCTTCGGGACTAGCGGGAGAGAAGCAGTACTTC. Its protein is CASSSSGLAGEKQYF. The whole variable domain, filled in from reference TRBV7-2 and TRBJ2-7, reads GAGVSQSPSNKVTEKGKDVELRCDPISGHTALYWYRQSLGQGLEFLIYFQGNSAPDKSGLPSDRFSAERTGGSVSTLTIQRTQQEDSAVYLCASSSSGLAGEKQYFGPGTRLTVT.

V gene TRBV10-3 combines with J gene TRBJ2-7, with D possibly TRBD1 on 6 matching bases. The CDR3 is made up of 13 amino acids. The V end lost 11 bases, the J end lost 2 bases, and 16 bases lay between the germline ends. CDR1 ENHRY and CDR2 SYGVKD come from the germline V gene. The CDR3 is CAPYRERAYEQYF. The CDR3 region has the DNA TGTGCCCCCTACAGGGAAAGGGCCTACGAGCAGTACTTC.

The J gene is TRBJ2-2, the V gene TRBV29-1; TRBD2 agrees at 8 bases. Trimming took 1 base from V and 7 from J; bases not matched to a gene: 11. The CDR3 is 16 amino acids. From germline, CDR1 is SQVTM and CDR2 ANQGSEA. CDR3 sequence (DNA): TGCAGCGTTGAAGTTGTCGGGAGGGCGGTGGGCGGGGAGCTGTTTTTT. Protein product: CSVEVVGRAVGGELFF.

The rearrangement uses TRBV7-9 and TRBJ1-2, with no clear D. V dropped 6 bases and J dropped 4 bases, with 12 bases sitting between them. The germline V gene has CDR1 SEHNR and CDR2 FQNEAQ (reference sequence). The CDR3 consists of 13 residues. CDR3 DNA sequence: TGTGCCAGCAGTTCGACTTACTTCTATGGCTACACCTTC. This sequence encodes CASSSTYFYGYTF.

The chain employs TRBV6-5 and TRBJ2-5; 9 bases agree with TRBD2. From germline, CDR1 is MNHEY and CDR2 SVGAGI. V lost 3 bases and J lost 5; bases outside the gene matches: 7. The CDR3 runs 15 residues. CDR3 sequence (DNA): TGTGCCAGCAGTTATTCTTTAGCGGGAGTGGAGACCCAGTACTTC. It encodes CASSYSLAGVETQYF.

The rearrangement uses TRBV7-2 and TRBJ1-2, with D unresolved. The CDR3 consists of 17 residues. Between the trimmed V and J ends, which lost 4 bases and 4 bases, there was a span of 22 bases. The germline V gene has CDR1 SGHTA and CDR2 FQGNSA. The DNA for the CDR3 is TGTGCCAGCAGCTCCGCCGGGTTGAGCGGGCAGTCCTATGGCTACACCTTC. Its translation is CASSSAGLSGQSYGYTF.